Reported below is one T cell receptor (beta chain). This CDR3 has 17 residues. The germline V and J ends were trimmed by 5 bases and 1 base, with 19 bases remaining between them. Germline CDR1 is SGHTA and CDR2 is FQGNSA. This entry is derived from a study of spatial heterogeneity in lung cancer. Time point reported: blood at routine non-recurrence follow-up after resection. TCRdb passed the 5' RACE reads through MiXCR, listing each CDR3 protein once. This table has approximately 41,000 distinct CDR3 sequences, over 9.5% appearing once. The chain joins TRBV7-2 to TRBJ2-3; possibly TRBD1 for D (7 bases). The input for sequencing was PBMCs, taken at follow-up. This TCR was sampled from a female donor with early-stage non-small cell lung cancer. The DNA for the CDR3 is TGTGCCAGCAGCATACGAAACAGGGGAGGTGGCACAGATACGCAGTATTTT. This gives the protein CASSIRNRGGGTDTQYF.